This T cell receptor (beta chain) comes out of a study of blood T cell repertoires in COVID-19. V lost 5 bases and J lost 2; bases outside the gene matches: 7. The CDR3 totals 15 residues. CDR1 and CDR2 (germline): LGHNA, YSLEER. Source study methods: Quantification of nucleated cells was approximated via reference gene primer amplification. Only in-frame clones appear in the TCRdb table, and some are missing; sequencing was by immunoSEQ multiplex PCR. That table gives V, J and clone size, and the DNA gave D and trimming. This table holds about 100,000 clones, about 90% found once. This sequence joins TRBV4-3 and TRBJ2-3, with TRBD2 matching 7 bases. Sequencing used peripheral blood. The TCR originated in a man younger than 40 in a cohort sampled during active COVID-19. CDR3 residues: CASSSEAGNTDTQYF. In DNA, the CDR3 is TGCGCCAGCAGCTCCGAAGCGGGGAACACAGATACGCAGTATTTT.